Listed here are 26 T cell receptor beta chains from one sample, sequenced in a study of blood T cell repertoires in COVID-19. Assay: immunoSEQ multiplex PCR; the TCRdb copy retains only in-frame clones and omits some. The top ten hold around a tenth of the sample, which has 75,000 to 100,000 clones, over 75% seen once. The material sequenced was peripheral blood. The source of these receptors is a woman of 80 years or more with acute or convalescent COVID-19.

Concerning this clone: One end of the junction is discordant with germline, which a read error may explain. This chain joins TRBV6-1 and TRBJ1-2; tentatively, D is TRBD1 (6 bases). Germline CDR1 MNHNS, CDR2 SASEGT. The CDR3 runs to 20 residues. The CDR3 spells CASSEVANREKFGANYGYTF. The CDR3 DNA sequence: TGTGCCAGCAGCGAAGTAGCCAACAGGGAGAAATTTGGAGCTAACTATGGCTACACCTTC.

The chain carries TRBV18 and TRBJ1-5; D gene ambiguous. V was shortened by 3 bases and J by 2 bases, with 14 bases between the two germline ends. CDR1 and CDR2 (germline): KGHSH, LQKENI. This CDR3 is built from 16 residues. This chain's CDR3 is CASSPSSAKGNQPQHF. The CDR3, as DNA: TGTGCCAGCTCACCTAGTAGCGCGAAGGGCAATCAGCCCCAGCATTTT.

The V call is TRBV28, the J call TRBJ2-3, with TRBD2 identical over 12 bases. CDR3 length: 18 amino acids. The germline gives CDR1 MDHEN, CDR2 SYDVKM. J gave up 0 bases and V 6 bases, and 10 bases lay outside the gene matches. DNA for the CDR3: TGTGCCAGCAGCATATTTGGTGGGACTAGCGGGAGCACAGATACGCAGTATTTT. Translation gives CASSIFGGTSGSTDTQYF. Looking up the rest from reference TRBV28 and TRBJ2-3 gives the full variable domain: DVKVTQSSRYLVKRTGEKVFLECVQDMDHENMFWYRQDPGLGLRLIYFSYDVKMKEKGDIPEGYSVSREKKERFSLILESASTNQTSMYLCASSIFGGTSGSTDTQYFGPGTRLTVL.

The J gene is TRBJ1-2, the V gene TRBV6-5; a possible D gene is TRBD1 (6 bases). V lost 6 bases, J lost 6 bases, and 11 bases lay in between. The CDR3 has 12 amino acids. Germline CDR1 is MNHEY and CDR2 is SVGAGI. This CDR3 is CASSQGGDGYTF. CDR3 in DNA: TGTGCCAGCAGCCAAGGGGGGGATGGCTACACCTTC.

This rearrangement joins TRBV12-3 or TRBV12-4 to TRBJ1-2; possibly TRBD1 for D (5 bases). V lost 4 bases to trimming and J lost 8 bases, with 14 bases between them. This CDR3 is 13 amino acids long. The CDR3 DNA follows: TGTGCCAGCAGTTACGGAGGGGCGGGAGGCTACACCTTC. Translating gives CASSYGGAGGYTF.

CDR3 sequence reads: CASSGQGYSYGYTF. As DNA, the CDR3 is TGTGCCAGCAGCGGACAGGGATACTCCTATGGCTACACCTTC. The gene calls are TRBV2 and TRBJ1-2; 8 bases align to TRBD1. V lost 6 bases, J lost 4 bases, and 7 bases stayed unmatched. CDR1 SNHLY and CDR2 FYNNEI come from the germline V gene. The CDR3 runs to 14 residues.

In DNA form, the CDR3 reads TGTGCCAGCTCACCAAGGACAGCAACTAATGAAAAACTGTTTTTT. This translates into CASSPRTATNEKLFF. The V call is TRBV18, the J call TRBJ1-4; D possibly corresponds to TRBD1 (6 bases). There are 15 residues in the CDR3. The V gene's germline CDR1 is KGHSH and CDR2 LQKENI. V was shortened by 2 bases and J by 0 bases, with 7 bases between the two germline ends.

The chain combines TRBV7-6 with TRBJ1-2; TRBD1 aligns across 10 bases. The CDR3 has 15 residues. Germline V CDR1 and CDR2: SGHVS, FNYEAQ. Trimming removed 5 bases from V and 1 base from J; junction bases left unmatched: 4. The CDR3 region has the DNA TGTGCCAGCAGCGAGACAGGGGGCCTTAACTATGGCTACACCTTC. Amino acids: CASSETGGLNYGYTF.

J is TRBJ1-1 and V is TRBV6-5; no clear D gene. The CDR3 totals 15 residues. The V end lost 0 bases, the J end lost 3 bases, and 11 bases lay between the germline ends. Germline CDR1 reads MNHEY; CDR2 reads SVGAGI. The CDR3 region is CASSYSARGDTEAFF. The DNA for the CDR3 is TGTGCCAGCAGTTACTCGGCCCGGGGAGACACTGAAGCTTTCTTT.

The rearrangement links TRBV10-3 to TRBJ1-2; TRBD1 aligns across 7 bases. The CDR3 totals 12 residues. V lost 6 bases and J lost 6; bases outside the gene matches: 4. Germline V gene lookup returns CDR1 ENHRY and CDR2 SYGVKD. Here the CDR3 reads CAIRDRSDGYTF. The CDR3 nucleotides are TGTGCCATCAGGGACAGGAGTGATGGCTACACCTTC.

The chain couples TRBV19 to TRBJ2-1, with 8 nucleotides matching TRBD2. Trimming cost V 3 bases and J 0 bases; bases outside gene matches: 7. The CDR3 is 17 residues long. Germline assignment: CDR1 LNHDA and CDR2 SQIVND (reference sequence). The chain's CDR3 is CASSMTLAGSSYNEQFF. The CDR3 DNA is TGTGCCAGTAGTATGACCTTAGCGGGGAGCTCCTACAATGAGCAGTTCTTC.

This chain joins TRBV7-2 and TRBJ2-2; D might be TRBD1 (5 bases). Trimming removed 3 bases from V and 3 bases from J, with 8 bases in between. Germline lookup yields CDR1 SGHTA and CDR2 FQGNSA. CDR3 length equals 14 residues. CDR3 sequence: CASSFDRYTGELFF. CDR3 nucleotide sequence: TGTGCCAGCAGCTTCGACAGATACACCGGGGAGCTGTTTTTT.

The rearrangement uses TRBV18 and TRBJ2-5; no clear D gene. CDR3 size: 16 residues. V was trimmed by 2 bases and J by 4 bases, leaving 17 bases between them. The germline CDR1 and CDR2 sequences are KGHSH and LQKENI. The CDR3 sequence is CASSPVRDNSRETQYF. The CDR3 DNA reads as TGTGCCAGCTCACCAGTGCGCGACAACAGCAGAGAGACCCAGTACTTC.

V and J are TRBV27 and TRBJ2-3; D is uncertain. The CDR3 covers 15 residues. V gave up 2 bases and J gave up 4 bases, with 13 bases separating them. CDR1 and CDR2 from the germline V gene are MNHEY and SMNVEV (reference sequence). Here the CDR3 reads CASSLLYNTPDTQYF. CDR3 DNA sequence: TGTGCCAGCAGTTTACTTTATAACACACCAGATACGCAGTATTTT.

The chain links TRBV7-6 to TRBJ1-1, with unresolved D. Trimming stripped 2 bases from V and 1 base from J, with 14 bases between. The CDR3 loop spans 16 amino acids. Germline loops: CDR1 SGHVS, CDR2 FNYEAQ. The CDR3 sequence is CASSLLVTGGNTEAFF. The CDR3 DNA reads TGTGCCAGCAGCTTACTGGTGACGGGAGGGAACACTGAAGCTTTCTTT.

The gene calls are TRBV7-9 and TRBJ2-7, with 8 bases aligning to TRBD1. Per germline, CDR1 SEHNR and CDR2 FQNEAQ (reference sequence). With V trimmed by 8 bases and J by 5 bases, 11 bases remained unmatched. The CDR3 has 14 amino acids. The DNA of the CDR3 is TGTGCCAGCCAGAAGGCCCAGGGGGCAGACGAGCAGTACTTC. Its protein is CASQKAQGADEQYF.

The chain employs TRBV5-1 and TRBJ1-2; 8 bases are a match to TRBD1. CDR1 SGHRS and CDR2 YFSETQ come from the germline V gene. The CDR3 covers 15 residues. V gave up 4 bases and J gave up 7 bases; unmatched junction bases: 12. Here the CDR3 reads CASSPGQGGPFGYTF. CDR3 nucleotides: TGCGCCAGCAGCCCCGGACAGGGTGGCCCCTTTGGCTACACCTTC.

The chain employs TRBV19 and TRBJ2-2; TRBD1 agrees at 7 bases. This CDR3 region has 16 residues. CDR1 is LNHDA, CDR2 SQIVND, per germline (reference sequence). Unmatched junction bases numbered 5, after V lost 4 bases and J lost 0 bases. As DNA, the CDR3 is TGTGCCAGTAGTACCCGGACAGGAACGAACACCGGGGAGCTGTTTTTT. This translates into CASSTRTGTNTGELFF.

V gene TRBV5-1 combines with J gene TRBJ1-2; D is ambiguous. V shed 3 bases and J shed 4 bases, with 7 bases lying between them. The CDR3 loop spans 12 amino acids. CDR1 is SGHRS and CDR2 is YFSETQ in the germline V gene. CDR3: CASSSTLYGYTF. For the CDR3, the DNA is TGCGCCAGCAGCTCGACACTCTATGGCTACACCTTC. Combining the CDR3 with reference TRBV5-1 and TRBJ1-2 gives the whole variable domain KAGVTQTPRYLIKTRGQQVTLSCSPISGHRSVSWYQQTPGQGLQFLFEYFSETQRNKGNFPGRFSGRQFSNSRSEMNVSTLELGDSALYLCASSSTLYGYTFGSGTRLTVV.

This clone was seen only once. The V call is TRBV7-9, the J call TRBJ1-2; 9 nucleotides align to TRBD1. The CDR3 is 15 amino acids. Germline lookup yields CDR1 SEHNR and CDR2 FQNEAQ (reference sequence). Germline trimming cut 5 bases from V and 2 bases from J; bases unmatched to any gene: 6. The CDR3 protein is CASSLRGTGNYGYTF. CDR3 nucleotide sequence: TGTGCCAGCAGCCTTAGAGGGACAGGGAACTATGGCTACACCTTC.

The chain carries TRBV9 and TRBJ2-2; TRBD2 matches 7 bases. V was pared by 0 bases and J by 4 bases, with 3 bases of the junction left unmatched. CDR1 and CDR2 from the germline V gene are SGDLS and YYNGEE. CDR3 length equals 15 residues. The CDR3 here is CASSVGGGATGELFF. CDR3 nucleotide sequence: TGTGCCAGCAGCGTAGGGGGAGGGGCCACCGGGGAGCTGTTTTTT.

This clone was found a few times. The chain employs TRBV7-2 and TRBJ1-6, with D hard to call. This CDR3 spans 15 amino acids. Germline V gene data show CDR1 as SGHTA and CDR2 as FQGNSA. Trimming shortened V by 3 bases and J by 10 bases, and 16 bases separated the two germline ends. The DNA for the CDR3 is TGTGCCAGCAGCTTCAGAAGTGGTGCTAGATCACCCCTCCACTTT. It translates to CASSFRSGARSPLHF.

J is TRBJ1-5 and V is TRBV7-2, with 10 bases identical to TRBD1. The germline CDR1 and CDR2 sequences are SGHTA and FQGNSA. This CDR3 spans 16 amino acids. V lost 5 bases, J lost 0 bases, and 4 bases stayed unmatched. The CDR3 bases are TGTGCCAGCAGCCCGACAGGGGGCAATAGCAATCAGCCCCAGCATTTT. This translates into CASSPTGGNSNQPQHF. The entire variable domain, with the rest obtained from reference TRBV7-2 and TRBJ1-5, is as follows: GAGVSQSPSNKVTEKGKDVELRCDPISGHTALYWYRQSLGQGLEFLIYFQGNSAPDKSGLPSDRFSAERTGGSVSTLTIQRTQQEDSAVYLCASSPTGGNSNQPQHFGDGTRLSIL.

The chain is built from TRBV7-8 and TRBJ2-5, with D hard to call. CDR1 SGHVS and CDR2 FQNEAQ come from the germline V gene. Trimming removed 3 bases at V and 0 bases at J, with 8 bases between. The CDR3 is 14 amino acids. The CDR3 sequence is CASSFYEHQETQYF. The CDR3 bases are TGTGCCAGCAGCTTTTATGAGCACCAAGAGACCCAGTACTTC.

The J gene is TRBJ2-7, the V gene TRBV6-2 or TRBV6-3; tentative D call: TRBD2 (5 bases). In germline, CDR1 is MNHEY, CDR2 SVGEGT. V was cut by 5 bases and J by 6 bases, with 20 bases left in between. The CDR3 loop spans 15 amino acids. The CDR3 DNA follows: TGTGCCAGCAGTCACCCCGAAGGTTGGACTGCCGAGCAGTACTTC. It is translated as CASSHPEGWTAEQYF.

This clone was detected once. This rearrangement joins TRBV27 to TRBJ2-5; 15 nucleotides line up with TRBD2. There are 17 residues in the CDR3. Germline loops: CDR1 MNHEY, CDR2 SMNVEV (reference sequence). The J segment lost 5 bases and the V segment lost 5 bases, leaving 9 bases of the junction unmatched. The CDR3 sequence: CASSAGLAGGRGETQYF. The CDR3 coding sequence is TGTGCCAGCAGTGCGGGACTAGCGGGGGGTAGAGGCGAGACCCAGTACTTC.